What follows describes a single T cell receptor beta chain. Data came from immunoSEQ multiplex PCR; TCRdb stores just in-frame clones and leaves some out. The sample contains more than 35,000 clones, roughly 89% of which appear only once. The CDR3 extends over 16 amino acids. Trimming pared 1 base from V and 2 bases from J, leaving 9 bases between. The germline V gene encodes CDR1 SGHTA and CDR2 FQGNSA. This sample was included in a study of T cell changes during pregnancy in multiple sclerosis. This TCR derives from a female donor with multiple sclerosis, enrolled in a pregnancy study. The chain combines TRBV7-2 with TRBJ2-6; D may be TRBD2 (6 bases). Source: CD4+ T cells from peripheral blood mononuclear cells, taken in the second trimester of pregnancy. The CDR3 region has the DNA TGTGCCAGCAGCTTAGAAGGGACTCCTGGGGCCAACGTCCTGACTTTC. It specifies CASSLEGTPGANVLTF.